This T cell receptor beta chain was found in a study of T cells in Graves' hyperthyroidism and ophthalmopathy. Study information: Peripheral blood was collected at initial diagnosis, before any treatment. Whole-study results and caveats: Progression to ophthalmopathy was predicted a median of roughly 6.5 months early. In blood, most of the thyroid clonotypes expanded above 0.001 were also present.

Per germline, CDR1 MNHEY and CDR2 SMNVEV (reference sequence). After removal of 5 bases from V and 2 bases from J, the junction contained 14 bases not matched to a gene. The CDR3 totals 18 residues. This clonotype was counted at least ten times. Its antigen remains unknown. Amplification yielded TCR beta CDR3 regions, with RNA transcripts as the source. First-round RT-PCR with HTBI primers amplified the TCR CDR3 region. Each CDR3 protein gets one entry after TCRdb re-called the multiplex PCR reads with MiXCR. Among under 250,000 distinct CDR3 sequences listed, roughly 22% were seen once. This TCR was recovered from a woman aged 40 to 50 with Graves' ophthalmopathy. Sequenced material: blood. This chain joins TRBV27 and TRBJ2-5, with 10 bases lining up with TRBD1. CDR3 sequence (DNA): TGTGCCAGCAGTCAGACCCTCCCGGGGACAGGGGTGCAAGAGACCCAGTACTTC. This codes for CASSQTLPGTGVQETQYF.